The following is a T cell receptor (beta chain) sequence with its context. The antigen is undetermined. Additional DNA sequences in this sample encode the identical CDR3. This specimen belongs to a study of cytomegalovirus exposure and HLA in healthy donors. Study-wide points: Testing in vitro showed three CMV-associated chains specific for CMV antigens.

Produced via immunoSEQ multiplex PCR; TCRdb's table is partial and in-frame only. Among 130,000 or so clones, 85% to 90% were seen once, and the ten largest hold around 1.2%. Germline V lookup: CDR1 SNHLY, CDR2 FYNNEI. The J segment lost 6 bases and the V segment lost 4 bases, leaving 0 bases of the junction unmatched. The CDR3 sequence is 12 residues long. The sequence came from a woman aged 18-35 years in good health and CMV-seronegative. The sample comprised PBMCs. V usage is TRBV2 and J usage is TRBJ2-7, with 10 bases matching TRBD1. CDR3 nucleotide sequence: TGTGCCAGCAGTGGGACAGGGGGCGAGCAGTACTTC. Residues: CASSGTGGEQYF. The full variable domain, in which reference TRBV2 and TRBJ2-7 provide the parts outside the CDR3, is EPEVTQTPSHQVTQMGQEVILRCVPISNHLYFYWYRQILGQKVEFLVSFYNNEISEKSEIFDDQFSVERPDGSNFTLKIRSTKLEDSAMYFCASSGTGGEQYFGPGTRLTVT.